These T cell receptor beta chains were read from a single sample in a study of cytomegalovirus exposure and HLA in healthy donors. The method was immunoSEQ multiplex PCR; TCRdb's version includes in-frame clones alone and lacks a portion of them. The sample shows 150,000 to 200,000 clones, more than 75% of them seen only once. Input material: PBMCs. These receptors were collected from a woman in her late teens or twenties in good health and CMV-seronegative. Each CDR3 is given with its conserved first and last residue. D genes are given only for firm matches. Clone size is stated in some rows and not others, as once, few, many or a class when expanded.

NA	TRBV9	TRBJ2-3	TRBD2	CASSLAGGPNTQYF	TGTGCCAGCAGCTTAGCGGGGGGGCCCAATACGCAGTATTTT
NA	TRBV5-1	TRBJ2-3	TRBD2	CASGLAVTDTQYF	TGCGCCAGCGGACTAGCGGTAACAGATACGCAGTATTTT
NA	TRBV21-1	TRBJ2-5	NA	CASSSPAEIQETQYF	TGTGCCAGCAGCTCTCCCGCGGAAATTCAAGAGACCCAGTACTTC
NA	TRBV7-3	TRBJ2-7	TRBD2	CASSLSPSGRTEQYF	TGTGCCAGCAGCTTAAGTCCTAGCGGGAGAACCGAGCAGTACTTC
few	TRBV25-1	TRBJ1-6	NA	CASSAEAYNSPLHF	TGTGCCAGCAGTGCGGAGGCCTATAATTCACCCCTCCACTTT
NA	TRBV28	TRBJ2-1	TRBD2	CATGLAGWNEQFF	TGTGCCACCGGACTAGCGGGATGGAATGAGCAGTTCTTC
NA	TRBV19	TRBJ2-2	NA	CASSIDGSGTGELFF	TGTGCCAGTAGTATAGATGGGTCCGGGACCGGGGAGCTGTTTTTT
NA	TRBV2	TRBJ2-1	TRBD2	CASSEAPAGHNEQFF	TGTGCCAGCAGTGAAGCGCCAGCGGGGCACAATGAGCAGTTCTTC
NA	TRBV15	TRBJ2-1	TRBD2	CATRNLAGLHDEQFF	TGTGCCACCAGGAATCTAGCGGGCCTTCACGATGAGCAGTTCTTC
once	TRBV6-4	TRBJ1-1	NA	CASSEVAGDTEAFF	TGTGCCAGCAGTGAGGTGGCTGGAGACACTGAAGCTTTCTTT
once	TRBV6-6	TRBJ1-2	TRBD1	CASRTGTGGRRGYTF	TGTGCCAGCAGAACCGGGACAGGGGGCCGTCGGGGCTACACCTTC
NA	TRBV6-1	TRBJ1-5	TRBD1	CASTGTGRQPQHF	TGTGCCAGCACCGGGACAGGTCGTCAGCCCCAGCATTTT
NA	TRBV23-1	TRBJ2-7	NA	CASSQSWASYEQYF	TGCGCCAGCAGTCAATCGTGGGCGTCCTACGAGCAGTACTTC
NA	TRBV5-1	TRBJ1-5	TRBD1	CASSPDRDQPQHF	TGCGCCAGCAGCCCTGACAGGGATCAGCCCCAGCATTTT
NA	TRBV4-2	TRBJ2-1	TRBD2	CASSQDGEGLGYNEQFF	TGTGCCAGCAGCCAAGATGGAGAGGGACTAGGCTACAATGAGCAGTTCTTC
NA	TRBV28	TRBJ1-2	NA	CATGRGADYGYTF	TGTGCCACCGGACGGGGAGCGGACTATGGCTACACCTTC
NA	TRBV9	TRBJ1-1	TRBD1	CASSGRTGPNTEAFF	TGTGCCAGCAGCGGGCGGACAGGGCCAAACACTGAAGCTTTCTTT
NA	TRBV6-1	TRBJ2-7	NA	CASRDVPQRSYEQYF	TGTGCCAGCAGAGACGTCCCTCAGAGGTCCTACGAGCAGTACTTC
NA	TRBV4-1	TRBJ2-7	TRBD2	CASSQGGLAGAGEQYF	TGCGCCAGCAGCCAAGGGGGACTAGCGGGGGCTGGAGAGCAGTACTTC
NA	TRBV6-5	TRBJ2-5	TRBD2	CASSPWRGTSGEQYF	TGTGCCAGCAGCCCTTGGCGGGGGACCTCCGGGGAGCAGTACTTC
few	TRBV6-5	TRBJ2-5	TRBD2	CASSYSSGGGGQYF	TGTGCCAGCAGTTACTCCTCTGGGGGGGGAGGCCAGTACTTC
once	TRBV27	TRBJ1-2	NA	CASSFYDTGYGYTF	TGTGCCAGCAGTTTCTATGACACAGGCTATGGCTACACCTTC
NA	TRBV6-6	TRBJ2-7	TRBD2	CASTGTSGVEQYF	TGTGCCAGTACCGGGACTAGCGGAGTCGAGCAGTACTTC
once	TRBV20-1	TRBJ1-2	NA	CSASGQGYTF	TGCAGTGCTAGTGGCCAAGGCTACACCTTC
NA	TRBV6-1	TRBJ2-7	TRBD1	CASSDWRQGPYEQYF	TGTGCCAGCAGTGACTGGCGACAGGGGCCCTACGAGCAGTACTTC
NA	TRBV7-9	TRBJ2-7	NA	CASSLVGGVHEQYF	TGTGCCAGCAGCTTAGTGGGGGGAGTCCACGAGCAGTACTTC
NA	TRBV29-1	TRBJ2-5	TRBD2	CSVVNSGQETQYF	TGCAGCGTTGTGAATAGCGGGCAAGAGACCCAGTACTTC
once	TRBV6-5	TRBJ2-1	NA	CASSYFGGRDEQFF	TGTGCCAGCAGTTATTTCGGGGGGCGGGATGAGCAGTTCTTC
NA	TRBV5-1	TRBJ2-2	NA	CASSLGQRTGELFF	TGCGCCAGCAGCTTGGGACAGAGGACCGGGGAGCTGTTTTTT
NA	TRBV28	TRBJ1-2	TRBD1	CASSPAGGRLAYGYTF	TGTGCCAGCAGCCCGGCAGGGGGAAGACTCGCCTATGGCTACACCTTC
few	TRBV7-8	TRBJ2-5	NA	CASSLVPLSGETQYF	TGTGCCAGCAGCTTAGTACCCCTAAGCGGGGAGACCCAGTACTTC
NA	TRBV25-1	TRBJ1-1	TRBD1	CASSEQGVQTEAFF	TGTGCCAGCAGTGAACAGGGGGTTCAGACTGAAGCTTTCTTT
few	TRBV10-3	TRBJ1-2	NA	CAISGGNRYGYTF	TGTGCCATCAGTGGCGGGAATCGCTATGGCTACACCTTC
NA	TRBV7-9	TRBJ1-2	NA	CASSSLTASGGYTF	TGTGCCAGCAGCTCTCTGACAGCTTCTGGTGGCTACACCTTC
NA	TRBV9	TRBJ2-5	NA	CASSVGGQHQETQYF	TGTGCCAGCAGCGTAGGGGGGCAGCATCAAGAGACCCAGTACTTC
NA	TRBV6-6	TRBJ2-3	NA	CASSPPEAGTDTQYF	TGTGCCAGCAGTCCCCCGGAGGCCGGCACAGATACGCAGTATTTT